The entry below gives a single TCR beta chain sequence along with its context. The antigen is not known. The primer mix had 60 Vbeta and 13 Jbeta primers. Using immunoSEQ multiplex PCR, the repertoire was profiled, and TCRdb retains in-frame clones only, with some absent. The table lists about 60,000 clones, 80% of them singletons. The data were taken from a study of cytomegalovirus exposure and HLA in healthy donors. Findings and limits, study-wide: Across donors, sequencing depth was assumed by presence/absence analyses to be roughly uniform. Reported findings show TCR beta sequences accurately forecast HLA-A and HLA-B alleles in most subjects.

The CDR3 consists of 12 residues. The germline gives CDR1 SQVTM, CDR2 ANQGSEA. V was trimmed by 4 bases and J by 3 bases, leaving 9 bases between them. Sequencing input: PBMCs. This receptor was taken from a woman aged 25 to 39 in good health and CMV-seronegative. J is TRBJ1-1 and V is TRBV29-1, with D tentatively TRBD1 (5 bases). In nucleotides, the CDR3 is TGCAGCGTTGTGAAAGGGGACACTGAAGCTTTCTTT. This translates into CSVVKGDTEAFF.